The clone carrying this TCR beta chain was seen ten or more times. The sample originates from a study of T-cell reconstitution after alpha-beta-depleted transplantation in children. Preparation of the TCRbeta library used unique molecular identifiers. TCRdb processed the PCR reads anew with MiXCR; each CDR3 protein has one entry. The sample records some 530,000 distinct CDR3 sequences, 9.5% to 15% being singletons. This receptor was identified in a human donor who donated a stem cell graft to a child with combined immunodeficiency. This specimen was PBMCs from the stem cell graft donor, taken from the stem cell graft.

DNA for the CDR3: TGTGCCTGGAGTGGAACAGGGGGCTTTGACGAGCAGTACTTC. Amino acids: CAWSGTGGFDEQYF. The rearrangement links TRBV30 to TRBJ2-7; 9 positions match TRBD1. CDR1 GTSNPN and CDR2 SVGIG come from the germline V gene (reference sequence). The CDR3 sequence is 14 residues long. The ends lost 1 base at V and 5 bases at J; junction bases unmatched: 6.